The clone carrying this T cell receptor (beta chain) was observed a few times. Its cognate antigen is unknown. These data originate in a study of CD8+ T cells in alopecia areata. The study, taken as a whole, reports: Higher clonality and more expanded CD8+ clones appeared in lesional than normal scalp. Sequencing of scalp tissue also captures the resident alphabeta T cells of normal skin.

Peripheral blood and lesional scalp punch biopsies came from alopecia areata patients. Sorting from PBMCs produced CD4+ and CD8+ T cells. Sequencing relied on a cDNA template that was reverse transcribed from extracted RNA. Profiling relied on immunoSEQ multiplex PCR, and the TCRdb table lists in-frame clones only, not all of them. Altogether almost 35,000 clones are present, 55% being singletons, with the ten largest covering roughly 37%. The CDR3 covers 14 residues. V dropped 1 base and J dropped 8 bases, with 12 bases sitting between them. Germline CDR1 is SGHAT and CDR2 is FQNNGV. This sequence was found in a human donor with alopecia areata. The sequenced sample was NKG2D-high CD8+ T cells sorted from blood. The gene calls are TRBV11-2 and TRBJ2-1; tentatively, D is TRBD2 (6 bases). CDR3 residues: CASSLVMTRDEQFF. Written as DNA, the CDR3 is TGTGCCAGCAGCTTAGTCATGACTAGGGATGAGCAGTTCTTC.